These 8 T cell receptor beta chains came from one sample sequenced in a study of immune evolution from preneoplasia to lung adenocarcinoma listed by TCRdb under 2021. To prepare the library, the immunoSEQ multiplex PCR assay was applied. TCRdb took this table from immuneACCESS and kept in-frame rearrangements with V and J called. Such tables lack part of the clones; where checked against another copy, unresolved V genes explain under half of the gap, and the rest is unexplained. This sample is represented by 11,000 to 15,000 clones; 80% of them were singletons. The top ten constitute roughly 4.9% of the sample. The sample consisted of FFPE minimally invasive lung adenocarcinoma tissue. Taken with the paper, the label for cell subset or site translates to: micro-invasive lung adenocarcinoma (MIA). Every receptor here comes from a person aged 70 to 80 with lung adenocarcinoma.

The chain has TRBV5-8 and TRBJ2-1, with D tentatively TRBD1 (6 bases). Per germline, CDR1 SGHTS and CDR2 YDEGEE. V was trimmed by 3 bases and J by 2 bases, leaving 18 bases between them. The CDR3 totals 17 residues. This CDR3 reads CASSSTGTSIPYNEQFF. CDR3 sequence (DNA): TGTGCCAGCAGCTCGACAGGTACCTCTATCCCCTACAATGAGCAGTTCTTC. The full variable domain, completed using reference TRBV5-8 and TRBJ2-1, is EAGVTQSPTHLIKTRGQQATLRCSPISGHTSVYWYQQALGLGLQFLLWYDEGEERNRGNFPPRFSGRQFPNYSSELNVNALELEDSALYLCASSSTGTSIPYNEQFFGPGTRLTVL.

The V and J genes are TRBV6-5 and TRBJ1-1; 7 bases map to TRBD1. CDR1 is MNHEY and CDR2 is SVGAGI in the germline V gene. The CDR3 covers 16 residues. Trimming took 0 bases from V and 4 from J; bases not matched to a gene: 8. CDR3 region: CASSYSSPGGSTEAFF. The CDR3 coding sequence is TGTGCCAGCAGTTACTCGAGTCCAGGGGGGAGCACTGAAGCTTTCTTT.

This chain uses TRBV2 with TRBJ1-5; the D is unclear. Per germline, CDR1 SNHLY and CDR2 FYNNEI. The V and J ends lost 1 base and 3 bases respectively, with 7 bases between them. The CDR3 runs 14 residues. The chain's CDR3 is CASSEDGFNQPQHF. The DNA of the CDR3 is TGTGCCAGCAGTGAAGACGGCTTCAATCAGCCCCAGCATTTT.

This clone was counted between two and nine times. This chain uses TRBV11-2 with TRBJ1-6; unclear D gene. With 5 bases removed from V and 12 bases from J, the gap between germline ends came to 8 bases. Germline CDR1 reads SGHAT; CDR2 reads FQNNGV. The CDR3 spans 11 residues. CDR3 sequence (DNA): TGTGCCAGCAGCCTCTCGGGACCCCTCCACTTT. It is translated as CASSLSGPLHF.

About this clone: An end of the junction differs from the germline gene, which may be a read error. The V gene is TRBV4-2, the J gene TRBJ1-2, with unresolved D. CDR1 is LGHNA, CDR2 YNFKEQ, per germline. CDR3 length: 14 amino acids. The CDR3 DNA is TGTGCCAGCAGCCAAGACGTGGGGTCAGAACTCCTTCGATGG. Translation: CASSQDVGSELLRW.

J is TRBJ1-3 and V is TRBV5-8; D perhaps matches TRBD1 (5 bases). Germline loops: CDR1 SGHTS, CDR2 YDEGEE. Between the trimmed V and J ends, which lost 3 bases and 4 bases, there was a span of 5 bases. The CDR3 length is 12 residues. The CDR3 reads CASSYRGNTIYF. The CDR3 bases are TGTGCCAGCAGCTACAGGGGAAACACCATATATTTT.

The chain couples TRBV5-6 to TRBJ2-1; 7 nucleotides agree with TRBD2. CDR1 and CDR2 from the germline V gene are SGHDT and YYEEEE. The CDR3 covers 16 residues. The J segment lost 7 bases and the V segment lost 2 bases, leaving 12 bases of the junction unmatched. CDR3 nucleotides: TGTGCCAGCAGCTTAGTCCGGGAGGAAATCGGGAATGAGCAGTTCTTC. As protein: CASSLVREEIGNEQFF. Full variable domain (rest looked up from reference TRBV5-6 and TRBJ2-1): DAGVTQSPTHLIKTRGQQVTLRCSPKSGHDTVSWYQQALGQGPQFIFQYYEEEERQRGNFPDRFSGHQFPNYSSELNVNALLLGDSALYLCASSLVREEIGNEQFFGPGTRLTVL.

This sequence joins TRBV27 and TRBJ1-5; unclear D gene. The V gene's germline CDR1 is MNHEY and CDR2 SMNVEV (reference sequence). With 5 bases removed from V and 2 bases from J, the gap between germline ends came to 7 bases. The CDR3 runs 13 residues. CDR3 DNA sequence: TGTGCCAGCAGTCCCGGGGGCAATCAGCCCCAGCATTTT. Protein: CASSPGGNQPQHF.